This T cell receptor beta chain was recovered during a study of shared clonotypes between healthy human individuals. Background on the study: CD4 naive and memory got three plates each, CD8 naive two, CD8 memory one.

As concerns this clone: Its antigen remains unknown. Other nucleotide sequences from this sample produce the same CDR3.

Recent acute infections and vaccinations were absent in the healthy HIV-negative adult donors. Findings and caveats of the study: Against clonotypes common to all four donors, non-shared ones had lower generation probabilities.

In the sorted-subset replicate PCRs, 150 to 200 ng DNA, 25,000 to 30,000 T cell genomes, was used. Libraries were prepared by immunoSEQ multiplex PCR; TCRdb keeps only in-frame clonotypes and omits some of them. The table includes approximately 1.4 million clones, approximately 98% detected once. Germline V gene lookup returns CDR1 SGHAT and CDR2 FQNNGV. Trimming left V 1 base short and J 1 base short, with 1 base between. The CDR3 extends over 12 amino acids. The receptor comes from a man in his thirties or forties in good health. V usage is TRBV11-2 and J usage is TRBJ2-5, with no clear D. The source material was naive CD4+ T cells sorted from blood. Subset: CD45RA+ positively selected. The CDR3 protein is CASSLVQETQYF. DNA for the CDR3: TGTGCCAGCAGCTTAGTCCAAGAGACCCAGTACTTC.